Listed below are T cell receptor beta chains from one sample, sequenced in a study of PD-1 blockade in classical Hodgkin lymphoma. The data were produced by immunoSEQ multiplex PCR, yet TCRdb's version contains in-frame clones alone and is incomplete. The table shows almost 20,000 clones, with about four fifths occurring only once. The sequenced sample consisted of CD4+ T cells from blood. The receptors originated from a human donor with classical Hodgkin lymphoma. The CDR3 runs from the conserved cysteine through the conserved F or W.

>TRBV29-1
CSAQEFSGSNEQFF
>TRBV6-6
CASSYLGGTYEQYF
>TRBV5-1
CASSWAAVGGGTDTQYF
>TRBV6-5
CASRGFILGGYEQYF
>TRBV29-1
CSVSGNYGYTF
>TRBV15
CATRVQANTGELFF
>TRBV6-1
CASSEGRGLEPQHF
>TRBV11-3
CASSRTSALSYNEQFF
>TRBV11-3
CASSLGTTPQETQYF
>TRBV19
CASKTGVRQFF
>TRBV9
CASSVAGLAGTYEQYF
>TRBV9
CASSLGQGYNQPQHF
>TRBV28
CASSLTGLGEQYF
>TRBV10-1
CASSELGGPGELFF
>TRBV14
CASSQDRGQVYNEQFF
>TRBV6-4
CASSAPGAIQETQYF
>TRBV29-1
CSVENTGELFF
>TRBV5-4
CASSLRQGLGNQPQHF
>TRBV6-5
CASTTPGLNTQYF
>TRBV19
CASSRAEAYGYTF
>TRBV19
CASGYGSGYNEQFF
>TRBV19
CASSGTGAVAEAFF
>TRBV6-5
CASSYRGVTYEQYF
>TRBV7-9
CASRPPGGEQYF